Presented here are 2 T cell receptor beta chains from one specimen sequenced in a study of OX40 agonist ivuxolimab in advanced cancers. Method: immunoSEQ multiplex PCR; TCRdb's copy keeps in-frame clones and lacks some. This sample carries tens of thousands of clones, 80% to 90% of them seen once, and the ten largest clones take about 0.94%. Sample: CD4+ or CD8+ T cells sorted from blood, taken in a trial of the OX40 agonist ivuxolimab. The receptors shown here come from an adult with an advanced solid tumor such as melanoma, head and neck, liver or kidney cancer.

This clone appeared a few times. The chain uses TRBV29-1 and TRBJ2-5, with 8 nucleotides matching TRBD2. There are 13 residues in the CDR3. With 7 bases clipped from V and 5 bases from J, the junction kept 9 bases outside the gene matches. Germline lookup yields CDR1 SQVTM and CDR2 ANQGSEA. As DNA, the CDR3 is TGCAGCGCCGACGGTTCGGGAGGGGAGACCCAGTACTTC. Its protein is CSADGSGGETQYF.

Only a few counts were recorded for this clone. The rearrangement joins TRBV5-1 to TRBJ2-1; D not resolved. Germline V gene data show CDR1 as SGHRS and CDR2 as YFSETQ. The CDR3 has 13 amino acids. V lost 4 bases, J lost 5 bases, and 10 bases lay in between. CDR3 coding DNA: TGCGCCAGCAGCCCAAGACCAAACAATGAGCAGTTCTTC. Translated, it gives CASSPRPNNEQFF.